One and the same sample provided the 6 T cell receptor beta chains below, sequenced in a study of CDR3 diversity in severe acne. TCRdb reprocessed the PCR reads via MiXCR and lists one record per CDR3 protein. Of approximately 80,000 distinct CDR3 sequences in the sample, under 60% were seen once. Sequences were obtained from blood. The receptors shown here come from a male donor in good health, without acne.

The rearrangement links TRBV5-1 to TRBJ1-4; 7 bases match TRBD1. In germline, CDR1 is SGHRS, CDR2 YFSETQ. V dropped 0 bases and J dropped 5; count of bases not matched to a gene: 4. This CDR3 is built from 15 residues. The DNA for the CDR3 is TGCGCCAGCAGCTTGGACAGGGGCTCCAATGAAAAACTGTTTTTT. This translates into CASSLDRGSNEKLFF.

The chain combines TRBV9 with TRBJ2-7; no reliable D call. The CDR3 is 13 residues long. V was clipped by 0 bases and J by 6 bases, with 10 bases between them. CDR1 and CDR2 from the germline V gene are SGDLS and YYNGEE. CDR3 coding DNA: TGTGCCAGCAGCGTAGGCGGCAGTAGCGAGCAGTACTTC. Its protein is CASSVGGSSEQYF.

The genes are TRBV24-1 and TRBJ1-2; D uncertain. V was pared by 5 bases and J by 5 bases, with 5 bases between. This CDR3 has 11 amino acids. Germline CDR1 is KGHDR and CDR2 is SFDVKD. Here the CDR3 DNA reads TGTGCCACCAGTGCCGGGTATGGCTACACCTTC. Amino acids: CATSAGYGYTF.

There are many counts of this clonotype. The rearrangement joins TRBV10-3 to TRBJ1-1; D unclear. Germline CDR1 is ENHRY and CDR2 is SYGVKD. The V and J ends lost 2 bases and 3 bases respectively, with 7 bases between them. This CDR3 spans 13 amino acids. CDR3 residues: CAISETIYTEAFF. The CDR3 coding sequence is TGTGCCATCAGTGAGACAATCTACACTGAAGCTTTCTTT.

About this clonotype itself: The conserved closing phenylalanine or tryptophan is absent in this CDR3, likely reflecting a read error. The chain employs TRBV25-1 and TRBJ2-1, with 7 nucleotides matching TRBD1. Germline V gene sequence: CDR1 MGHDK, CDR2 SYGVNS. The CDR3 contains 16 residues. The CDR3 nucleotides are TGCGCCAGCGGATTCAAGGGACAGACTTTTTACAATGAGCAGTTCCTC. Translation gives CASGFKGQTFYNEQFL.

This clonotype was counted only a few times. This chain connects TRBV7-9 to TRBJ2-7, with 8 bases fitting TRBD1. There are 13 residues in the CDR3. Trimming at V came to 5 bases and at J to 5 bases, leaving 5 bases not matched to a gene. The germline CDR1 and CDR2 sequences are SEHNR and FQNEAQ (reference sequence). Written as DNA, the CDR3 is TGTGCCAGCAGCAGGGACAGGAATAACGAGCAGTACTTC. Protein sequence: CASSRDRNNEQYF.